This TCR beta chain was observed in a study of blood T cell repertoires in COVID-19. The wider study: Spain, Italy and the United States supplied samples that represented acute and convalescent COVID-19. T cells, B-cell-depleted T cells, or PBMCs supplied cDNA or gDNA.

Per the original methods: Amplification with reference gene primers provided the estimates of nucleated cell counts. Libraries were prepared by immunoSEQ multiplex PCR; TCRdb keeps only in-frame clonotypes and omits some of them. Clone size and the V and J calls come from that table; the DNA yielded D and trimming. The table has about 180,000 clones, around 77% seen once. Germline CDR1 reads MNHEY; CDR2 reads SVGAGI. The CDR3 covers 14 residues. The trim removed 4 bases at V and 8 bases at J, leaving 4 bases unmatched. Specimen: peripheral blood. V usage is TRBV6-5 and J usage is TRBJ1-6; 8 nucleotides match TRBD1. This receptor was obtained from a man in his 70s with active or convalescent COVID-19. CDR3 in amino acids: CASSWGTGDSPLHF. The CDR3 DNA is TGTGCCAGCAGTTGGGGGACAGGTGATTCACCCCTCCACTTT.